This T cell receptor beta chain was sequenced during a study of T cells after yellow fever vaccination (dated by TCRdb to the late 2010s). A note on the overall study: Libraries from fractions with low cell numbers were prepared with the SMART-Seq v4 Ultra Low Input RNA kit. To follow T-cell clones before and after both primary and booster YFV17D yellow fever vaccination, bulk TCR alpha and beta repertoires underwent longitudinal sequencing. Blood was collected at multiple timepoints before and after primary and secondary immunization, and bulk PBMC replicates and cell subsets were isolated. The cohort comprised two healthy male donors, one aged 18 to 30 and one aged 30 to 40 years. General study outcomes and caveats: After the booster, most of the clones that had expanded following primary vaccination were detected again (around 97% of CD4 and 80% to 90% of CD8), which suggests that memory was broadly maintained. Because the study included only two donors, the extent to which the findings can be generalized is limited. Computational filtering was required because FACS-sorted repertoires could contain abundant contaminating clonotypes from the bulk population. Compared with the primary T-cell response, the secondary T-cell response was weaker but faster, peaking on day 5 rather than day 15. A small share of clonotypes occurred in both CD4 and CD8 compartments, likely arising from convergent recombination.

The treatment or condition label here, explained by the study, means: live attenuated yellow fever vaccine strain. At each blood-draw timepoint, two biological replicates of bulk PBMCs were collected. A standard Ficoll-Paque protocol was used to isolate PBMCs from peripheral blood. TriZol was used to extract RNA from bulk PBMCs, from CD4 and CD8 fractions, and from dextramer-positive and dextramer-negative fractions. CDR1 and CDR2 are read off the germline V gene as SGHVS and FNYEAQ. Between the V and J ends, shortened by 1 base and 3 bases respectively, the junction contains 7 bases. There are 14 amino acids in the CDR3, from cysteine to phenylalanine inclusive. Only the CDR3 portion is preserved as DNA: 42 bases, with reading frame beginning at the first base. This clonotype has a handful of counts. Its recognized antigen is unknown. Base qualities were left out, and no much larger clone turns up one base away.

TCR cDNA was synthesized by 5'RACE template switching, through which a universal primer site and unique molecular identifiers were introduced. Priming of cDNA synthesis was performed from both the TCR alpha and TCR beta constant segments. Two PCR steps were used to amplify libraries, with sample barcodes and sequencing adapters being added in the second step. Libraries were sequenced on Illumina HiSeq 2500 (2x100 bp) or NovaSeq (2x150 bp). As for how the authors treated the data: MIGEC was used to demultiplex reads and collapse the reads into UMI consensus sequences, and MiXCR was used for V(D)J alignment. Using edgeR on replicate PBMC samples, clonotypes were called vaccine-responding if FDR was below 0.01 and the log2 fold change was above 5 up to day 15. Bulk clonotypes were assigned CD4 or CD8 identity according to which sequenced CD4 or CD8 repertoire held them at higher abundance. The public sequencing data were trimmed at Q25 with fastp and processed into clonotypes with MiXCR by TCRdb, which kept only in-frame beta chains. Each entry merges the rows of one CDR3 protein and shows their most common DNA and genes. TCRdb's processing, not the authors', yielded these V and J calls. This sample comprises hundreds of thousands of distinct CDR3 sequences, around 8.1% of them detected only once. The ten largest clones add up to under 20% of the sample.

The sequence links TRBV7-6 to TRBJ1-5; too little of a D gene remains to name it. The receptor was isolated from a man between 18 and 29 years old who received the YFV17D yellow fever vaccine. Sample: PBMCs, taken around 45 days after the first yellow fever vaccination. The DNA reads as follows: TGTGCCAGCAGCTTAGATCCCGTCAATCAGCCCCAGCATTTT. It translates as CASSLDPVNQPQHF. Reference TRBV7-6 and TRBJ1-5 genes cover what lies past the CDR3, so the full variable domain is GAGVSQSPRYKVTKRGQDVALRCDPISGHVSLYWYRQALGQGPEFLTYFNYEAQQDKSGLPNDRFSAERPEGSISTLTIQRTEQRDSAMYRCASSLDPVNQPQHFGDGTRLSIL.